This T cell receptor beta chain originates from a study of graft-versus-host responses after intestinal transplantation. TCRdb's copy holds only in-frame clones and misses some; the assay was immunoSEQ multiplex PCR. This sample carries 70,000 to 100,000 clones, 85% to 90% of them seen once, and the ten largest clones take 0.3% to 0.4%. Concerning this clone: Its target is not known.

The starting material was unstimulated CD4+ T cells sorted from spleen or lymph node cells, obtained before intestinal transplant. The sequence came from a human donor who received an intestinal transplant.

CDR3 sequence reads: CASSLGLDGIEQYF. CDR3 nucleotide sequence: TGTGCCAGCAGCTTGGGACTAGACGGAATCGAGCAGTACTTC. The rearrangement links TRBV5-6 to TRBJ2-7; a weak D match, TRBD2 (6 bases). The germline gives CDR1 SGHDT, CDR2 YYEEEE. V was cut by 0 bases and J by 6 bases, with 13 bases left in between. This CDR3 is 14 amino acids long.